Listed below are T cell receptor beta chains from one sample, sequenced in a study of technical replicates of blood from several donors. Clones were read by immunoSEQ multiplex PCR, and TCRdb kept only the in-frame ones, dropping some. The top ten hold roughly 0.3% of the sample, which has 70,000 to 95,000 clones, approximately 96% seen once. The material sequenced was T cells isolated from PBMCs. The origin of the receptors is a human donor in good health. CDR3s include the opening cysteine and the closing phenylalanine or tryptophan. A D gene is named only where the DNA matches it firmly. The size field is filled for only some rows; it gives once, few, many or a size class.

TRBJ2-2,NA,TRBD1,TRBV5-8,TGTGCCAGCAGCTACGGACAGGCGGGCACCGGGGAGCTGTTTTTT,CASSYGQAGTGELFF
TRBJ2-2,NA,TRBD1,TRBV25-1,TGTGCCAGCAGTATGGGACAGGGGCCCGGGGAGCTGTTTTTT,CASSMGQGPGELFF
TRBJ1-2,once,TRBD1,TRBV6-5,TGTGCCAGCGGAAAGGGGGCCCGCTACACCTTC,CASGKGARYTF
TRBJ2-5,NA,TRBD1,TRBV6-6,TGTGCCAGCAGCCCACTTAGGACAGGGCTCCCACAGACCCAGTACTTC,CASSPLRTGLPQTQYF
TRBJ1-4,NA,NA,TRBV5-5,TGTGCCAGCAGCTTTAAAGGGACACTCGACCTTGCAACTAATGAAAAACTGTTTTTT,CASSFKGTLDLATNEKLFF
TRBJ1-4,NA,TRBD1,TRBV5-6,TGTGCCAGCAGCCATCAGGGGGTTGCACTGTTTTTT,CASSHQGVALFF
TRBJ2-7,NA,NA,TRBV2,TGTGCCAGCAGTGCCGGGACATATCTTCCACGCGAGCAGTACTTC,CASSAGTYLPREQYF
TRBJ2-7,NA,NA,TRBV6-1,TGTGCCAGCAGTGATTGGAGGGAGGCCTACGAGCAGTACTTC,CASSDWREAYEQYF
TRBJ2-1,NA,TRBD2,TRBV7-3,TGTGCCAGCAGCGTCAGGAGCGGGACCTACAATGAGCAGTTCTTC,CASSVRSGTYNEQFF
TRBJ2-7,NA,TRBD2,TRBV14,TGTGCCAGCAGCCAAGATTCGGGACTAGCGGGATACACGACCTACGAGCAGTACTTC,CASSQDSGLAGYTTYEQYF
TRBJ2-3,NA,TRBD2,TRBV27,TGTGCCACCGCATTACTAGCGGGCTTCACAGATACGCAGTATTTT,CATALLAGFTDTQYF
TRBJ2-7,NA,TRBD2,TRBV27,TGTGCCAGCAGAGAGACTAGCGGGACCTACTACGAGCAGTACTTC,CASRETSGTYYEQYF
TRBJ1-1,NA,TRBD1,TRBV7-9,TGTGCCAGCAGCTTAGGACAGGGCGACGAAGCTTTCTTT,CASSLGQGDEAFF
TRBJ2-7,NA,TRBD1,TRBV7-9,TGTGCCAGCAGTCACCGGGACAGGGGGTACGAGCAGTACTTC,CASSHRDRGYEQYF
TRBJ1-5,NA,NA,TRBV5-1,TGCGCCAGCAGCTTAGACTATAGGTCGCAGCCCCAGCATTTT,CASSLDYRSQPQHF
TRBJ2-7,NA,TRBD2,TRBV30,TGTGCCTGGAGTGTAGGCGGGGGGGCCCCCTACGAGCAGTACTTC,CAWSVGGGAPYEQYF
TRBJ2-7,NA,TRBD1,TRBV27,TGTGCCAGCTTCGGTCCAGGGACAGGGCAAAACGAGCAGTACTTC,CASFGPGTGQNEQYF
TRBJ1-3,NA,NA,TRBV15,TGTGCCACCAGCAGAGAGGCGGGGCGTACTGGAAACACCATATATTTT,CATSREAGRTGNTIYF